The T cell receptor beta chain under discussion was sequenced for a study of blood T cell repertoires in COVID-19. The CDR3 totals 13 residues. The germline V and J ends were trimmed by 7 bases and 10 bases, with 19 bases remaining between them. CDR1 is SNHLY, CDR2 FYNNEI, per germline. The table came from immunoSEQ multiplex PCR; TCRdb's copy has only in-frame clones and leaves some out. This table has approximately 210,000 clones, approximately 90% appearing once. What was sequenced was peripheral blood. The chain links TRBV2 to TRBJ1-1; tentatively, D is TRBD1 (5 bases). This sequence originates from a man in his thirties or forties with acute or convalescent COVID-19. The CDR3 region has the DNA TGTGCCAGCACAAAAGGGACTTTCTTTGGAGCTTTCTTT. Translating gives CASTKGTFFGAFF.